The clone carrying this TCR beta chain was recorded at least ten times. This record belongs to a study of Graves' ophthalmopathy and Graves' hyperthyroidism. Amplifying from RNA transcripts, the study obtained TCR beta CDR3 regions. HTBI-primed first-round RT-PCR preceded second-round multiplex PCR. Using its own MiXCR run on the multiplex PCR reads, TCRdb lists one record per CDR3 protein. This table has approximately 700,000 distinct CDR3 sequences, roughly 41% appearing once. Source material: peripheral blood. This sequence was found in an adult man with Graves' ophthalmopathy.

The CDR3, as DNA: TGTGCCAGCAGCACCCGGGACGACGAGCAGTACTTC. This encodes CASSTRDDEQYF. The V call is TRBV6-6, the J call TRBJ2-7, with D possibly called TRBD1 or TRBD2 (5 bases each). CDR1 MNHNY and CDR2 SVGAGI come from the germline V gene (reference sequence). V was shortened by 6 bases and J by 5 bases, with 11 bases between the two germline ends. The CDR3 totals 12 residues.